This TCR beta chain was found in a study of shared clonotypes between healthy human individuals. Study at large: Ranging from 18 to 49 in age, donors were two women and three men.

Sequencing used immunoSEQ multiplex PCR; TCRdb keeps in-frame clones, though not all of them. This table holds about half a million clones, around four fifths found once. CDR3 size: 14 residues. V was clipped by 6 bases and J by 2 bases; unmatched bases: 5. Germline CDR1 MDHEN, CDR2 SYDVKM. This chain connects TRBV28 to TRBJ2-7; 9 bases are shared with TRBD1. Sample: PBMCs. The sequence was collected from a woman aged 40 to 50 in good health. Some clones in this sample may be carry-over from other donors' samples. CDR3 residues: CASSQRDRAYEQYF. CDR3 coding DNA: TGTGCCAGCAGCCAGCGGGACAGGGCCTACGAGCAGTACTTC.